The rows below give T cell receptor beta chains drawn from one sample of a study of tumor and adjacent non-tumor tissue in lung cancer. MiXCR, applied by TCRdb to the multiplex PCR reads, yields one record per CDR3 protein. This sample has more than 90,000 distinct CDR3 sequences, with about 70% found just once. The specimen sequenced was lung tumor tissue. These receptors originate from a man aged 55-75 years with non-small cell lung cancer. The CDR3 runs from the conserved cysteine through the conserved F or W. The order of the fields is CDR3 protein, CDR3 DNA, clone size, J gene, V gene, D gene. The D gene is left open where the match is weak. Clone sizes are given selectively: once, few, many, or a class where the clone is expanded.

CDR3: CASSSNGLAGHEQFF
DNA: TGCGCCAGCAGCTCGAATGGACTAGCGGGGCATGAGCAGTTCTTC
size: many
J: TRBJ2-1
V: TRBV5-1
D: TRBD2

CDR3: CASNWTSGTDTQYF
DNA: TGTGCAAGCAACTGGACTAGCGGCACAGATACGCAGTATTTT
size: -
J: TRBJ2-3
V: TRBV11-1
D: TRBD2

CDR3: CSARKGAGANEQFF
DNA: TGCAGCGCACGCAAGGGGGCGGGGGCCAATGAGCAGTTCTTC
size: once
J: TRBJ2-1
V: TRBV29-1
D: -

CDR3: CASSLMAGGTGELFF
DNA: TGTGCCAGCAGTTTAATGGCAGGGGGCACCGGGGAGCTGTTTTTT
size: few
J: TRBJ2-2
V: TRBV12-3/TRBV12-4
D: TRBD1

CDR3: CVSTANYNEQFF
DNA: TGTGTCAGCACAGCCAACTACAATGAGCAGTTCTTC
size: -
J: TRBJ2-1
V: TRBV6-5
D: -

CDR3: CSARDEGGSYYKQFF
DNA: TGCAGTGCTAGAGATGAAGGGGGCTCCTACTATAAGCAGTTCTTC
size: -
J: TRBJ2-1
V: TRBV20-1
D: TRBD1

CDR3: CASSPGRGMGRETQYF
DNA: TGTGCCAGCAGCCCCGGGAGGGGGATGGGTCGGGAGACCCAGTACTTC
size: medium-sized
J: TRBJ2-5
V: TRBV11-3
D: TRBD2

CDR3: CASSPSSMNTEAFF
DNA: TGTGCCAGTAGTCCTAGCTCCATGAACACTGAAGCTTTCTTT
size: -
J: TRBJ1-1
V: TRBV12-3/TRBV12-4
D: -

CDR3: CASSPLSYEQYF
DNA: TGCGCCAGCAGCCCTCTATCCTACGAGCAGTACTTC
size: many
J: TRBJ2-7
V: TRBV5-1
D: -

CDR3: CASSLRAVSYNEQFF
DNA: TGTGCCAGCAGTTTACGAGCGGTCTCCTACAATGAGCAATTCTTC
size: -
J: TRBJ2-1
V: TRBV11-3
D: -

CDR3: CANSPGTPVSGANVLTF
DNA: TGTGCCAACAGTCCTGGGACTCCTGTCTCAGGGGCCAACGTCCTGACTTTC
size: -
J: TRBJ2-6
V: TRBV12-3/TRBV12-4
D: -

CDR3: CAVDSGSYNDQFF
DNA: TGTGCCGTCGACTCTGGTTCCTACAATGATCAGTTCTTC
size: -
J: TRBJ2-1
V: TRBV10-3
D: -

CDR3: CASSLEGQGNYEQFF
DNA: TGCGCCAGCAGCTTGGAGGGACAGGGGAATTATGAGCAGTTCTTT
size: -
J: TRBJ2-1
V: TRBV5-1
D: TRBD1

CDR3: CASSLLRRKGYTF
DNA: TGTGCCAGCAGCTTATTGAGAAGAAAAGGTTACACCTTC
size: -
J: TRBJ1-2
V: TRBV11-2
D: -

CDR3: CAIGLGGGSSYEQYF
DNA: TGTGCCATCGGCTTGGGCGGGGGGAGCTCCTACGAGCAGTATTTC
size: -
J: TRBJ2-7
V: TRBV5-4
D: TRBD2

CDR3: CASSLDSATNEKLFF
DNA: TGTGCCAGCAGCTTAGACAGTGCAACTAATGAAAAACTGTTTTTT
size: few
J: TRBJ1-4
V: TRBV7-9
D: -

CDR3: CSATKTGGAAEKLFF
DNA: TGCAGTGCCACAAAAACAGGGGGCGCGGCTGAAAAACTGTTTTTT
size: -
J: TRBJ1-4
V: TRBV20-1
D: TRBD1

CDR3: CVSSPPRTGDLENQYF
DNA: TGTGTCAGCAGCCCGCCCCGGACAGGCGATTTGGAGAACCAGTACTTC
size: -
J: TRBJ2-5
V: TRBV11-2
D: TRBD1

CDR3: CASNSERTSWNEQFF
DNA: TGTGCCAGCAACTCTGAACGGACTAGTTGGAATGAGCAGTTCTTC
size: -
J: TRBJ2-1
V: TRBV7-6
D: TRBD2

CDR3: CASSQDGDLRITGELFF
DNA: TGTGCCAGCAGCCAAGACGGAGATCTTCGGATCACCGGGGAGCTGTTTTTT
size: -
J: TRBJ2-2
V: TRBV4-2
D: -

CDR3: CSASLNNNVQFF
DNA: TGCAGTGCGTCCCTAAATAACAATGTGCAGTTCTTC
size: -
J: TRBJ2-1
V: TRBV20-1
D: -

CDR3: CAINESRVEDAYTF
DNA: TGTGCCATCAATGAGTCAAGAGTTGAGGATGCCTACACTTTC
size: -
J: TRBJ1-2
V: TRBV10-3
D: -

CDR3: CSARDWDRGSYGYTF
DNA: TGCAGTGCTAGAGATTGGGACAGGGGGTCCTATGGCTACACCTTC
size: many
J: TRBJ1-2
V: TRBV20-1
D: TRBD1

CDR3: CASSPNAGGRKDTQYF
DNA: TGTGCCAGCAGCCCCAATGCGGGGGGACGAAAGGATACGCAGTATTTT
size: few
J: TRBJ2-3
V: TRBV7-9
D: TRBD2